This TCR beta chain derives from a study of control samples from healthy donors and cancer patients. The assay was immunoSEQ multiplex PCR, and TCRdb's table has in-frame clones only and misses some. The sample records about 49,000 clones, approximately 86% being singletons. CDR1 MNHEY and CDR2 SVGAGI come from the germline V gene. V lost 6 bases to trimming and J lost 4 bases, with 18 bases between them. CDR3 size: 15 residues. V gene TRBV6-5 combines with J gene TRBJ1-1, with D maybe TRBD1 (6 bases). The clonotype comes from a woman aged 45-59 years with lung cancer. Input material: PBMCs. In nucleotides, the CDR3 is TGTGCCAGCAGCCCCCGGAGGGGGGGATTCACTGAAGCTTTCTTT. Its translation: CASSPRRGGFTEAFF.